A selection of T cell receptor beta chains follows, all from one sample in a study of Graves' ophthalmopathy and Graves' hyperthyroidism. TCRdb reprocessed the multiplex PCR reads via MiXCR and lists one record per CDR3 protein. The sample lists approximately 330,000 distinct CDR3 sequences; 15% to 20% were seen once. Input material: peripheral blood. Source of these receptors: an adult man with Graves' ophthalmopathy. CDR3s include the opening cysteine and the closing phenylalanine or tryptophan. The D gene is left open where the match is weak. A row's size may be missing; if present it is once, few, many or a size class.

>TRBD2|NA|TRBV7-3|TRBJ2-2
CASSSRRTSGRTDTGELFF
TGTGCCAGCAGCTCCCGGAGGACTAGCGGGAGGACGGACACCGGGGAGCTGTTTTTT
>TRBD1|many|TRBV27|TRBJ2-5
CASKTGWDETQYF
TGTGCCAGTAAGACAGGGTGGGACGAGACCCAGTACTTC
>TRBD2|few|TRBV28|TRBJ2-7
CASSLGGGRGHEQYF
TGTGCCAGCAGTTTAGGGGGCGGGAGGGGACACGAGCAGTACTTC
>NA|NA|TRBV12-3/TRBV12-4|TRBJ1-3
CASSFLGSGNTIYF
TGTGCCAGCAGTTTTCTTGGCTCTGGAAACACCATATATTTT
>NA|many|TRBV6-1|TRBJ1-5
CAIRMGNQPQHF
TGTGCCATCCGGATGGGAAATCAGCCCCAGCATTTT
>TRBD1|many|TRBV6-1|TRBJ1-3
CASSGDRGRGNTIYF
TGTGCCAGCAGTGGCGACAGGGGGAGAGGAAACACCATATATTTT
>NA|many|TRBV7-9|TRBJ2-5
CASSSWDHQETQYF
TGTGCCAGCAGCTCATGGGACCATCAAGAGACCCAGTACTTC
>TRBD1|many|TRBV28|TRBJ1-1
CASSLLTGAEAFF
TGTGCCAGCAGTTTGCTGACAGGGGCTGAAGCTTTCTTT
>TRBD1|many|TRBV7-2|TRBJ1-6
CASSSLITGDSPLHF
TGTGCCAGCAGCTCACTTATAACAGGGGACTCACCCCTCCACTTT
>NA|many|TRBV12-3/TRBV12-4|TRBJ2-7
CASSGRGNSYEQYF
TGTGCCAGCAGTGGCCGAGGGAACTCCTACGAGCAGTACTTC
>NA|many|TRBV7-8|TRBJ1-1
CASSQYGGNTEAFF
TGTGCCAGCAGCCAGTACGGAGGCAACACTGAAGCTTTCTTT
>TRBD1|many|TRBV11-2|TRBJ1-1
CASTPRGGEAFF
TGTGCCAGCACCCCCAGGGGGGGTGAAGCTTTCTTT
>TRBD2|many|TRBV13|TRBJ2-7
CASSRNPGLASTEQYF
TGTGCCAGCAGCCGAAACCCGGGACTAGCGTCTACCGAGCAGTACTTC
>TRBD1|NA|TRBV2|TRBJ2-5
CASGTGVQTQYF
TGTGCCAGCGGGACAGGGGTGCAGACCCAGTACTTC
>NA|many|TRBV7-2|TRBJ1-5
CASSLGFRWPQHF
TGTGCCAGCAGCTTGGGATTTCGATGGCCCCAGCATTTT
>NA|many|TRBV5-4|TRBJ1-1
CASSFGGSETEAFF
TGTGCCAGCAGCTTCGGAGGTTCAGAAACTGAAGCTTTCTTT
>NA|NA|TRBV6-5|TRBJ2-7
CASSYSRIRQEHYEQYF
TGTGCCAGCAGTTACTCGAGGATTAGACAGGAGCACTACGAGCAGTACTTC
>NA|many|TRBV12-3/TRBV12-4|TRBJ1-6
CASSTRSTGMNSPLHF
TGTGCCAGCAGTACCCGCAGTACAGGGATGAATTCACCCCTCCACTTT
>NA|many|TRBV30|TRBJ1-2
CAFRLAYGYTF
TGTGCCTTCAGACTGGCCTATGGCTACACCTTC
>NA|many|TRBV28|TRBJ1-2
CASSSRTMGLFGYTF
TGTGCCAGCAGTTCTCGGACTATGGGGCTGTTCGGCTACACCTTC
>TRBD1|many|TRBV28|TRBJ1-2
CASSHLQGKGGGYTF
TGTGCCAGCAGTCATCTACAGGGGAAAGGGGGTGGCTACACCTTC
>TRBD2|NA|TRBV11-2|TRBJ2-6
CASTLRGAGAGANVLTF
TGTGCCAGCACCTTACGGGGCGCGGGGGCTGGGGCCAACGTCCTGACTTTC
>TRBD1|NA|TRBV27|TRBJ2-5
CASSLSDRAETQYF
TGTGCCAGCAGTTTAAGTGACAGGGCGGAGACCCAGTACTTC